The next 13 T cell receptor beta chains were all read from a single sample in a study of long-term antiretroviral therapy in people with HIV. Survey-level resolution applied to immunoSEQ assay v3.0. Some clones are missing from TCRdb's copy, which holds only in-frame ones; the method was immunoSEQ multiplex PCR. The sample holds 4,500 or so clones; around 89% are singletons and the top ten take 5.5% to 7%. Here the sequenced sample was unsorted PBMCs, taken 1.3 years after starting antiretroviral therapy. The receptors shown here come from a woman in her 50s with HIV.

This clone occurred a few times. The chain has TRBV27 and TRBJ1-5, with D unresolved. Germline CDR1 MNHEY, CDR2 SMNVEV (reference sequence). With 10 bases removed from V and 2 bases from J, the gap between germline ends came to 12 bases. CDR3 length: 13 residues. CDR3 sequence (DNA): TGTGCCACATCCCCGGCTGGCAATCAGCCCCAGCATTTT. Amino acids: CATSPAGNQPQHF.

The chain combines TRBV6-1 with TRBJ1-4; D may be TRBD1 (5 bases). CDR3 length equals 15 residues. Germline V CDR1 and CDR2: MNHNS, SASEGT. Trimming stripped 0 bases from V and 8 bases from J, with 13 bases between. CDR3 residues: CASSEARGEEEKLFF. Written as DNA, the CDR3 is TGTGCCAGCAGTGAAGCTAGGGGTGAGGAAGAAAAACTGTTTTTT.

This rearrangement joins TRBV7-8 to TRBJ2-7; tentatively, D is TRBD1 (5 bases). The CDR3 loop spans 13 amino acids. Germline values: CDR1 SGHVS, CDR2 FQNEAQ. The V and J ends lost 1 base and 7 bases respectively, with 11 bases between them. The CDR3 coding sequence is TGTGCCAGCAGCTTAGGGGCAGGGTGGGAGCAGTACGTC. Protein product: CASSLGAGWEQYV.

The chain uses TRBV6-6 and TRBJ2-6; a weak D match, TRBD1 (5 bases). The germline V gene encodes CDR1 MNHNY and CDR2 SVGAGI (reference sequence). With 4 bases removed from V and 1 base from J, the gap between germline ends came to 8 bases. This CDR3 contains 15 residues. The CDR3 here is CASSLQGSGANVLTF. In DNA, the CDR3 is TGTGCCAGCAGTTTGCAGGGTTCTGGGGCCAACGTCCTGACTTTC.

The gene calls are TRBV2 and TRBJ2-1; 10 nucleotides agree with TRBD2. V was clipped by 3 bases and J by 1 base; unmatched bases: 9. The length of the CDR3 is 18 residues. Germline CDR1 SNHLY, CDR2 FYNNEI. CDR3 sequence reads: CASSDTHSGGLSYNEQFF. As DNA, the CDR3 is TGTGCCAGCAGTGATACCCATAGCGGGGGGCTGTCCTACAATGAGCAGTTCTTC.

The chain links TRBV6-6 to TRBJ2-5; 7 nucleotides align to TRBD1. Germline V CDR1 and CDR2: MNHNY, SVGAGI (reference sequence). Trimming cost V 3 bases and J 5 bases; bases outside gene matches: 9. The CDR3 totals 15 residues. CDR3 sequence: CASSYRQGSRETQYF. In nucleotides, the CDR3 is TGTGCCAGCAGTTATCGACAGGGTTCCAGGGAGACCCAGTACTTC.

This clone was observed a single time. The gene calls are TRBV7-3 and TRBJ2-2; 7 bases match TRBD2. There are 13 residues in the CDR3. Germline CDR1 and CDR2: SGHTA and FQGTGA. V trimming: 3 bases; J trimming: 5 bases; junction bases outside the gene matches: 0. The DNA for the CDR3 is TGTGCCAGCAGCTTGGGGGGGACCGGGGAGCTGTTTTTT. It is translated as CASSLGGTGELFF. The variable domain in full, with the rest retrieved from reference TRBV7-3 and TRBJ2-2, is GAGVSQTPSNKVTEKGKYVELRCDPISGHTALYWYRQSLGQGPEFLIYFQGTGAADDSGLPNDRFFAVRPEGSVSTLKIQRTERGDSAVYLCASSLGGTGELFFGEGSRLTVL.

The J gene is TRBJ2-3, the V gene TRBV5-1, with D tentatively TRBD1 (5 bases). The V end was cut by 4 bases, the J end by 0 bases, with 6 bases between. Germline V lookup: CDR1 SGHRS, CDR2 YFSETQ. CDR3 length equals 13 residues. The chain's CDR3 is CASSAGSTDTQYF. The DNA of the CDR3 is TGCGCCAGCAGCGCAGGGAGCACAGATACGCAGTATTTT.

This clone was picked up one time. The chain links TRBV7-6 to TRBJ2-7; the D is unclear. Trimming removed 0 bases at V and 3 bases at J, with 6 bases between. Germline CDR1 reads SGHVS; CDR2 reads FNYEAQ. The CDR3 is made up of 13 amino acids. CDR3 protein: CASSLALNYEQYF. The DNA of the CDR3 is TGTGCCAGCAGCTTAGCCCTAAACTACGAGCAGTACTTC.

This clone was seen a single time. The genes are TRBV18 and TRBJ2-1; D is possibly TRBD1 (6 bases). V was trimmed by 0 bases and J by 7 bases, leaving 13 bases between them. CDR1 KGHSH and CDR2 LQKENI come from the germline V gene. The CDR3 loop spans 15 amino acids. The CDR3, as DNA: TGTGCCAGCTCACCACCGAAGACAGGTCCTAATGAGCAGTTCTTC. Residues: CASSPPKTGPNEQFF. Using reference TRBV18 and TRBJ2-1 for the parts outside the CDR3, the full variable domain is NAGVMQNPRHLVRRRGQEARLRCSPMKGHSHVYWYRQLPEEGLKFMVYLQKENIIDESGMPKERFSAEFPKEGPSILRIQQVVRGDSAAYFCASSPPKTGPNEQFFGPGTRLTVL.

The V and J genes are TRBV6-1 and TRBJ1-2; TRBD1 agrees at 9 bases. The CDR3 spans 14 residues. Germline assignment: CDR1 MNHNS and CDR2 SASEGT. The V segment lost 5 bases and the J segment 6 bases; nucleotides outside the gene matches: 7. The CDR3 bases are TGTGCCAGCAGTAAACAGGGGGCGACGGATGGCTACACCTTC. Its protein product is CASSKQGATDGYTF.

The V gene is TRBV7-3, the J gene TRBJ2-2; D ambiguous. Per the germline V gene, CDR1 is SGHTA and CDR2 is FQGTGA. V was pared by 5 bases and J by 3 bases, with 7 bases between. The CDR3 contains 13 residues. CDR3 region: CASSGWDTGELFF. The CDR3 DNA is TGTGCCAGCAGCGGTTGGGACACCGGGGAGCTGTTTTTT.

V gene TRBV30 combines with J gene TRBJ2-1; TRBD1 is a possible D gene (5 bases). The CDR3 is 13 amino acids. Germline-derived CDR1 and CDR2 are GTSNPN and SVGIG (reference sequence). V was pared by 3 bases and J by 10 bases, with 16 bases between. The CDR3 nucleotides read TGTGCCTGGAGCCGGACACCGCCTTCGGAGCAGTTCTTC. Translation: CAWSRTPPSEQFF.